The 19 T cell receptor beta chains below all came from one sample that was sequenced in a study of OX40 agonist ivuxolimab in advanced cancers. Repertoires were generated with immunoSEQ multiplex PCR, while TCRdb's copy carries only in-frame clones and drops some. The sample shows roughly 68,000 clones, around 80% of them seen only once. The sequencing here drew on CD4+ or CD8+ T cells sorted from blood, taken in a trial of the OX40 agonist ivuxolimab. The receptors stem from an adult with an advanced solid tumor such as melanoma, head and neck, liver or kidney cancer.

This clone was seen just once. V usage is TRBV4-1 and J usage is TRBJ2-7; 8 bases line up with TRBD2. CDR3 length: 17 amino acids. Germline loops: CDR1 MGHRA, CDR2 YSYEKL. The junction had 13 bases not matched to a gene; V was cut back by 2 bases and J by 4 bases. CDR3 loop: CASSQPRVGRASYEQYF. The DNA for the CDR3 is TGCGCCAGCAGCCAACCTCGGGTCGGGAGGGCCTCTTACGAGCAGTACTTC.

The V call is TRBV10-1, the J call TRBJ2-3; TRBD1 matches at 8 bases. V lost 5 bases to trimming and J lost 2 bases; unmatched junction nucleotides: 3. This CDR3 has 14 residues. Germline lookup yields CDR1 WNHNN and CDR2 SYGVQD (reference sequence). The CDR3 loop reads CASSPQGDTDTQYF. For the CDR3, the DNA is TGCGCCAGCAGTCCACAGGGGGACACAGATACGCAGTATTTT.

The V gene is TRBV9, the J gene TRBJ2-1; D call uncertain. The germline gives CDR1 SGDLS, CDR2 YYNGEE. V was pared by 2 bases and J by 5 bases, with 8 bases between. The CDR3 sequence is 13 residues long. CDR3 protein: CASSVRANNEQFF. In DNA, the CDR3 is TGTGCCAGCAGCGTTCGGGCGAACAATGAGCAGTTCTTC.

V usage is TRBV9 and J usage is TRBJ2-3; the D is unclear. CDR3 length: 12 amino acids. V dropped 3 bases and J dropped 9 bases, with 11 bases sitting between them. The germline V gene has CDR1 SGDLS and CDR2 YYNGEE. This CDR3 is CASSAGRRTQYF. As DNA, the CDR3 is TGTGCCAGCAGCGCAGGCAGGCGAACGCAGTATTTT.

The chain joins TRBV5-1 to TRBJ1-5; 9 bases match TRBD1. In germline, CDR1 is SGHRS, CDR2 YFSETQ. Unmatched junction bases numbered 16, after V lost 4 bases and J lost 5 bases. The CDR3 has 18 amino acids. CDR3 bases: TGCGCCAGCAGCCCCGGGACAGGGAACACGCGTCGACATCAGCCCCAGCATTTT. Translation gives CASSPGTGNTRRHQPQHF.

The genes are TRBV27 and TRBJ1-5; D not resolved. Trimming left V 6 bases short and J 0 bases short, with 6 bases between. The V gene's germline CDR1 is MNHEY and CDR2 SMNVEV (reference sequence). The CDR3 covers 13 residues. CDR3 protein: CASRSYSNQPQHF. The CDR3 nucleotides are TGTGCCAGCAGAAGCTATAGCAATCAGCCCCAGCATTTT.

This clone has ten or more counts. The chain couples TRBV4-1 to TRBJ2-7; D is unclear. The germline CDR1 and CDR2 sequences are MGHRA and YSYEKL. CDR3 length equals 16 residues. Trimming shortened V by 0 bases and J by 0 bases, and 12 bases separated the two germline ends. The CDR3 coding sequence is TGCGCCAGCAGCCAAGAGGAAGGCGGTATCTCCTACGAGCAGTACTTC. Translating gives CASSQEEGGISYEQYF.

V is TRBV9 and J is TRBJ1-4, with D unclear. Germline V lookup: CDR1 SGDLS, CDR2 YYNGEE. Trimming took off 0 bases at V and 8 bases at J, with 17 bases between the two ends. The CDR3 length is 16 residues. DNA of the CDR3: TGTGCCAGCAGCGTAGCTACGGGCATAAAGCAGGAAAAACTGTTTTTT. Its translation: CASSVATGIKQEKLFF.

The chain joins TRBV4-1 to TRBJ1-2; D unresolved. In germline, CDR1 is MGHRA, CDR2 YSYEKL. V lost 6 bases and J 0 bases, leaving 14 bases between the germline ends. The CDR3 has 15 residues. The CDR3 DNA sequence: TGCGCCAGCAGAGCCATTGGCAGAGCTAACTATGGCTACACCTTC. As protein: CASRAIGRANYGYTF.

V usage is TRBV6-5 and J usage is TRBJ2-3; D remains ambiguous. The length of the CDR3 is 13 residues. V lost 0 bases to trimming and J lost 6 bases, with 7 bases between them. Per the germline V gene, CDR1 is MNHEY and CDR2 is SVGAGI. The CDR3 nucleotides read TGTGCCAGCAGTTACTCAGGGTTGGATACGCAGTATTTT. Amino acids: CASSYSGLDTQYF.

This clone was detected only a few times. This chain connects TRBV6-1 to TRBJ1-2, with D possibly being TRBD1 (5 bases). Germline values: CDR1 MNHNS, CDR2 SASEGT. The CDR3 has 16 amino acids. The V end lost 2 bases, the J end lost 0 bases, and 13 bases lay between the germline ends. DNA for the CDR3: TGTGCCAGCAGTGAATGGGACGGAGGAACTAACTATGGCTACACCTTC. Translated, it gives CASSEWDGGTNYGYTF.

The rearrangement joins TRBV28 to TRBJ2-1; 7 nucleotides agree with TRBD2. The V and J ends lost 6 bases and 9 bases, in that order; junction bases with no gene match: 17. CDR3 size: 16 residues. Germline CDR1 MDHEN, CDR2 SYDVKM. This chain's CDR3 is CASSPSGNWEGGEQFF. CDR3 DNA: TGTGCCAGCAGCCCGTCTGGGAATTGGGAGGGTGGTGAGCAGTTCTTC.

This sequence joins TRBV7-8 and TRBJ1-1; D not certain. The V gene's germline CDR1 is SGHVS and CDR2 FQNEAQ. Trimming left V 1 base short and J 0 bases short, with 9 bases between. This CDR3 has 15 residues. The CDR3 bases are TGTGCCAGCAGCTTAGGATTACCAATGAACACTGAAGCTTTCTTT. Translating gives CASSLGLPMNTEAFF.

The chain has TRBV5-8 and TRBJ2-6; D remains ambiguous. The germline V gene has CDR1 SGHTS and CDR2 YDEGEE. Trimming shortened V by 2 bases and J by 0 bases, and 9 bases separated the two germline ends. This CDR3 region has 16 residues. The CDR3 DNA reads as TGTGCCAGCAGCTTTCCCCGCATCTCTGGGGCCAACGTCCTGACTTTC. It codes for CASSFPRISGANVLTF.

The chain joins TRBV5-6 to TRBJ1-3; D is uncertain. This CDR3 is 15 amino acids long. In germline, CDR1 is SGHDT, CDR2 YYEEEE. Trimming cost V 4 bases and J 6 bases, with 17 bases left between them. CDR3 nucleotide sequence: TGTGCCAGCAGCCTGATCGGGGTGGGAGCAAACACCATATATTTT. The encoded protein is CASSLIGVGANTIYF.

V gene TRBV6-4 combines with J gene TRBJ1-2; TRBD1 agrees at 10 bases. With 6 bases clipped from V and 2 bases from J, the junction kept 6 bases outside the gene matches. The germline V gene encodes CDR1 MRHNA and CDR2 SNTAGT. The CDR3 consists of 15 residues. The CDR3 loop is CASSRDRGGNYGYTF. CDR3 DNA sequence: TGTGCCAGCAGCCGGGACAGGGGCGGAAACTATGGCTACACCTTC.

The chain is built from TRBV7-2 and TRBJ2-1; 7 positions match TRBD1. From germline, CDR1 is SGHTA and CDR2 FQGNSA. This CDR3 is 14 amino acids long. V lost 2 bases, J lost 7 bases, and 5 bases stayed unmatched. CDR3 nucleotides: TGTGCCAGCAGCTTATACAGGGGTGAGAATGAGCAGTTCTTC. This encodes CASSLYRGENEQFF.

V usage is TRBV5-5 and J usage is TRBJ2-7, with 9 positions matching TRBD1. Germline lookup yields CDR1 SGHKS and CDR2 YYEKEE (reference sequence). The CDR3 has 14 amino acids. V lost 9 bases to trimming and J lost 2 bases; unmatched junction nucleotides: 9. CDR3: CATATGGKTYEQYF. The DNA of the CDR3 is TGTGCCACCGCGACAGGGGGAAAGACCTACGAGCAGTACTTC. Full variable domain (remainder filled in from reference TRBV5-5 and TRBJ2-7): DAGVTQSPTHLIKTRGQQVTLRCSPISGHKSVSWYQQVLGQGPQFIFQYYEKEERGRGNFPDRFSARQFPNYSSELNVNALLLGDSALYLCATATGGKTYEQYFGPGTRLTVT.

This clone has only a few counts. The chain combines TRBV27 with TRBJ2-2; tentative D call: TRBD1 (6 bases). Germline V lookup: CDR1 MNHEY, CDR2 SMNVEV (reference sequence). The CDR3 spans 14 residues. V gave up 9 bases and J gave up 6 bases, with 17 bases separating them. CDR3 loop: CASARGRGSGELFF. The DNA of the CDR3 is TGTGCCAGTGCTCGGGGCAGGGGTTCCGGGGAGCTGTTTTTT.